One TCR beta chain is described in this entry. Per sample, extraction of total RNA gave at least 5.5 micrograms in every case. This sample is drawn from a study of blood T cells in healthy people across ages. The CDR3 is 12 amino acids. Germline V gene data show CDR1 as DFQATT and CDR2 as SNEGSKA (reference sequence). V gave up 6 bases and J gave up 6 bases; unmatched junction bases: 5. Primers used in a second PCR of about 6 to 12 cycles were a sample-barcoded 5' primer and a J-beta primer mix. Each cDNA molecule, via a template-switch adaptor with 12 random nucleotides, was tagged. TCRdb passed the 5' RACE reads through MiXCR, listing each CDR3 protein once. This repertoire shows approximately 490,000 distinct CDR3 sequences, more than 20% found once; its top ten account for roughly 9.4%. This sample also appeared in a second study, on T cells of mothers and their children. That report notes: Over 8.5 million TCR beta CDR3 reads were obtained from each mother, and around 2.8 million from each child. Across the analysis, no persistent microchimeric T cell clones were detected.

What was sequenced was blood. The chain has TRBV20-1 and TRBJ2-1, with 7 bases that match TRBD1. The clonotype was recovered from a boy younger than 18 in good health. The CDR3 loop is CSAHTGVNEQFF. CDR3 nucleotides: TGCAGTGCCCACACAGGGGTCAATGAGCAGTTCTTC.